This TCR beta chain was observed in a study of T cells in localized non-small cell lung cancer. Broader study findings: Among the tissues sampled, uninvolved adjacent lung had the highest T cell clonality, above tumor. Researchers found a median approximately 55 of the top 100 tumor clones in adjacent lung. With higher T cell density in blood came longer overall survival. Sequence data derive from only one tumor region, so heterogeneity remains possible.

Note on this clone: The antigen is not known.

The data were produced by immunoSEQ multiplex PCR, yet TCRdb's version contains in-frame clones alone and is incomplete. The sample records about 26,000 clones, 81% being singletons. The CDR3 is 13 residues long. The V end lost 0 bases, the J end lost 3 bases, and 5 bases lay between the germline ends. Germline values: CDR1 KGHSH, CDR2 LQKENI. This chain joins TRBV18 and TRBJ1-2; D remains ambiguous. The receptor's source is a man between 40 and 70 years old with stage III squamous cell lung carcinoma. This specimen was peripheral blood, taken before any cancer treatment. The CDR3 sequence is CASSPPAHYGYTF. DNA of the CDR3: TGTGCCAGCTCACCACCGGCACACTATGGCTACACCTTC. Variable domain in full (rest from reference TRBV18 and TRBJ1-2): NAGVMQNPRHLVRRRGQEARLRCSPMKGHSHVYWYRQLPEEGLKFMVYLQKENIIDESGMPKERFSAEFPKEGPSILRIQQVVRGDSAAYFCASSPPAHYGYTFGSGTRLTVV.